This is a list of T cell receptor beta chains from one sample in a study of T cells in Graves' hyperthyroidism and ophthalmopathy. TCRdb analysed the multiplex PCR reads with MiXCR anew, one entry per CDR3 protein. The sample records hundreds of thousands of distinct CDR3 sequences, about 19% being singletons. Sample: blood. Receptors were obtained from a woman aged 45-65 years with Graves' hyperthyroidism that later progressed to Graves' ophthalmopathy. Each CDR3 is given with its conserved first and last residue. The order of the fields is V gene, clone size, D gene, J gene, CDR3 protein, CDR3 DNA. A D gene is named only where the DNA matches it firmly. Rows give clone size only sometimes, using once, few, many, or a class for an expanded clone.

V gene: TRBV19
clone size: few
D gene: NA
J gene: TRBJ2-1
CDR3 protein: CASSSLPGGSDEQFF
CDR3 DNA: TGTGCCAGTAGTAGTCTTCCCGGGGGCTCCGATGAGCAGTTCTTC

V gene: TRBV7-3
clone size: many
D gene: NA
J gene: TRBJ2-4
CDR3 protein: CASSPSGNENIQYF
CDR3 DNA: TGTGCCAGCAGCCCGTCTGGCAACGAAAACATTCAGTACTTC

V gene: TRBV4-2
clone size: few
D gene: NA
J gene: TRBJ1-1
CDR3 protein: CASSLQQGENTEAFF
CDR3 DNA: TGTGCCAGCAGCCTCCAGCAGGGCGAGAACACTGAAGCTTTCTTT

V gene: TRBV14
clone size: many
D gene: NA
J gene: TRBJ1-1
CDR3 protein: CASSPRLNTEAFF
CDR3 DNA: TGTGCCAGCAGTCCCCGATTGAACACTGAAGCTTTCTTT

V gene: TRBV6-1
clone size: NA
D gene: NA
J gene: TRBJ2-2
CDR3 protein: CASSRGGRDGELFF
CDR3 DNA: TGTGCCAGCAGCCGAGGAGGGCGGGACGGGGAGCTGTTTTTT

V gene: TRBV6-1
clone size: many
D gene: NA
J gene: TRBJ2-1
CDR3 protein: CASTIVGGQEQFF
CDR3 DNA: TGTGCCAGCACCATTGTGGGGGGACAGGAGCAGTTCTTC

V gene: TRBV5-5
clone size: many
D gene: NA
J gene: TRBJ2-3
CDR3 protein: CASSFGGFNSDTQYF
CDR3 DNA: TGTGCCAGCAGCTTCGGAGGCTTCAATTCAGATACGCAGTATTTT

V gene: TRBV29-1
clone size: few
D gene: NA
J gene: TRBJ2-1
CDR3 protein: CSDRRYNEQFF
CDR3 DNA: TGCAGCGACCGACGGTACAATGAGCAGTTCTTC

V gene: TRBV13
clone size: few
D gene: TRBD1
J gene: TRBJ1-2
CDR3 protein: CASSSGTGRPNYGYTF
CDR3 DNA: TGTGCCAGCAGCTCCGGGACAGGGAGACCTAACTATGGCTACACCTTC

V gene: TRBV6-6
clone size: few
D gene: NA
J gene: TRBJ1-1
CDR3 protein: CASSYGGQGTEAFF
CDR3 DNA: TGTGCCAGCAGTTACGGGGGGCAGGGCACTGAAGCTTTCTTT

V gene: TRBV2
clone size: few
D gene: NA
J gene: TRBJ2-5
CDR3 protein: CASRSQEGETQYF
CDR3 DNA: TGTGCCAGCAGGTCCCAGGAGGGGGAGACCCAGTACTTC

V gene: TRBV6-1
clone size: few
D gene: NA
J gene: TRBJ1-5
CDR3 protein: CASSEAQSQPQHF
CDR3 DNA: TGTGCCAGCAGTGAAGCGCAATCTCAGCCCCAGCATTTT

V gene: TRBV5-1
clone size: many
D gene: NA
J gene: TRBJ2-3
CDR3 protein: CASSFAASTDTQYF
CDR3 DNA: TGCGCCAGCAGCTTTGCAGCTTCCACAGATACGCAGTATTTT

V gene: TRBV7-9
clone size: few
D gene: TRBD2
J gene: TRBJ2-5
CDR3 protein: CASSIVLILAGTLETQYF
CDR3 DNA: TGTGCCAGCAGCATTGTCCTCATCCTAGCGGGGACCTTAGAGACCCAGTACTTC

V gene: TRBV7-2
clone size: few
D gene: NA
J gene: TRBJ2-5
CDR3 protein: CASSLLFQETQYF
CDR3 DNA: TGTGCCAGCAGCTTACTATTCCAAGAGACCCAGTACTTC

V gene: TRBV19
clone size: NA
D gene: NA
J gene: TRBJ1-2
CDR3 protein: CASSTTTGRNYGYTF
CDR3 DNA: TGTGCCAGTAGTACCACCACCGGGAGAAACTATGGCTACACCTTC

V gene: TRBV9
clone size: few
D gene: TRBD2
J gene: TRBJ2-1
CDR3 protein: CASSLGGGTEQFF
CDR3 DNA: TGTGCCAGCAGTCTGGGCGGGGGAACTGAGCAGTTCTTC

V gene: TRBV7-3
clone size: many
D gene: TRBD2
J gene: TRBJ2-1
CDR3 protein: CASSFGTSGGAREQFF
CDR3 DNA: TGTGCCAGCAGCTTTGGGACTAGCGGGGGGGCACGGGAGCAGTTCTTC

V gene: TRBV7-9
clone size: many
D gene: NA
J gene: TRBJ2-1
CDR3 protein: CASSSIGGFGRYNEQFF
CDR3 DNA: TGTGCCAGCAGCTCCATTGGGGGGTTTGGACGCTACAATGAGCAGTTCTTC

V gene: TRBV19
clone size: few
D gene: NA
J gene: TRBJ2-2
CDR3 protein: CASSIPTGTTGELFF
CDR3 DNA: TGTGCCAGTAGTATTCCCACAGGGACCACCGGGGAGCTGTTTTTT

V gene: TRBV5-6
clone size: NA
D gene: TRBD1
J gene: TRBJ1-2
CDR3 protein: CASSSGQGARGYTF
CDR3 DNA: TGTGCCAGCAGCTCAGGACAGGGGGCAAGAGGCTACACCTTC

V gene: TRBV6-1
clone size: few
D gene: NA
J gene: TRBJ2-3
CDR3 protein: CASNLPADTQYF
CDR3 DNA: TGTGCCAGCAATCTGCCCGCAGATACGCAGTATTTT

V gene: TRBV7-9
clone size: NA
D gene: NA
J gene: TRBJ1-5
CDR3 protein: CASRQAGEGNQPQHF
CDR3 DNA: TGTGCCAGCAGACAGGCAGGGGAAGGCAATCAGCCCCAGCATTTT

V gene: TRBV24-1
clone size: many
D gene: TRBD2
J gene: TRBJ2-7
CDR3 protein: CATSPSGSYEQYF
CDR3 DNA: TGTGCCACCAGTCCTAGCGGCTCCTACGAGCAGTACTTC

V gene: TRBV7-2
clone size: many
D gene: NA
J gene: TRBJ1-1
CDR3 protein: CASSFAGLYTEAFF
CDR3 DNA: TGTGCCAGCAGCTTCGCCGGGTTGTACACTGAAGCTTTCTTT

V gene: TRBV7-2
clone size: many
D gene: NA
J gene: TRBJ1-1
CDR3 protein: CASSLGLGGNTEAFF
CDR3 DNA: TGTGCCAGCAGCTTAGGGTTGGGCGGGAACACTGAAGCTTTCTTT

V gene: TRBV6-1
clone size: many
D gene: TRBD1
J gene: TRBJ2-3
CDR3 protein: CASRPGQEYPDTQYF
CDR3 DNA: TGTGCCAGCAGGCCCGGACAGGAATACCCAGATACGCAGTATTTT

V gene: TRBV16
clone size: NA
D gene: TRBD1
J gene: TRBJ2-1
CDR3 protein: CAGSHSRQGSHEQFF
CDR3 DNA: TGTGCCGGCAGCCACTCTAGACAGGGTTCCCATGAGCAGTTCTTC

V gene: TRBV2
clone size: NA
D gene: NA
J gene: TRBJ1-3
CDR3 protein: CASSTGRSSGNTIYF
CDR3 DNA: TGTGCCAGCAGTACAGGGAGAAGCTCTGGAAACACCATATATTTT

V gene: TRBV5-1
clone size: many
D gene: TRBD1
J gene: TRBJ2-1
CDR3 protein: CASSSGTVYNEQFF
CDR3 DNA: TGCGCCAGCAGCTCCGGGACAGTCTACAATGAGCAGTTCTTC

V gene: TRBV6-6
clone size: many
D gene: NA
J gene: TRBJ1-5
CDR3 protein: CASSYSNGQPQHF
CDR3 DNA: TGTGCCAGCAGTTACTCGAACGGTCAGCCCCAGCATTTT

V gene: TRBV6-2/TRBV6-3
clone size: many
D gene: TRBD2
J gene: TRBJ2-7
CDR3 protein: CASSPEGLANSYEQYF
CDR3 DNA: TGTGCCAGCAGTCCTGAAGGACTAGCGAATTCCTACGAGCAGTACTTC

V gene: TRBV6-1
clone size: NA
D gene: TRBD2
J gene: TRBJ2-7
CDR3 protein: CASSPGGGVRNEQYF
CDR3 DNA: TGTGCCAGCAGTCCTGGGGGGGGGGTGAGGAACGAGCAGTACTTC

V gene: TRBV20-1
clone size: many
D gene: NA
J gene: TRBJ2-3
CDR3 protein: CSASDSTDTQYF
CDR3 DNA: TGCAGTGCTAGCGACAGCACAGATACGCAGTATTTT

V gene: TRBV6-1
clone size: NA
D gene: NA
J gene: TRBJ1-4
CDR3 protein: CASSDTGQFGEKLFF
CDR3 DNA: TGTGCCAGCAGTGATACCGGACAGTTTGGTGAAAAACTGTTTTTT

V gene: TRBV27
clone size: NA
D gene: TRBD1
J gene: TRBJ2-7
CDR3 protein: CASSSPPDRGLSYEQYF
CDR3 DNA: TGTGCCAGCAGTTCTCCTCCGGACAGGGGACTCTCCTACGAGCAGTACTTC

V gene: TRBV7-6
clone size: NA
D gene: NA
J gene: TRBJ2-7
CDR3 protein: CASSLKGDYEQYF
CDR3 DNA: TGTGCCAGCAGCTTAAAAGGGGACTACGAGCAGTACTTC

V gene: TRBV5-1
clone size: many
D gene: NA
J gene: TRBJ2-1
CDR3 protein: CASSLLVSASSYNEQFF
CDR3 DNA: TGCGCCAGCAGCTTGTTAGTCTCGGCCAGCTCCTACAATGAGCAGTTCTTC

V gene: TRBV6-5
clone size: few
D gene: NA
J gene: TRBJ2-7
CDR3 protein: CASSYLSRSYEQYF
CDR3 DNA: TGTGCCAGCAGTTACCTTAGTAGGTCCTACGAGCAGTACTTC

V gene: TRBV11-3
clone size: many
D gene: NA
J gene: TRBJ1-1
CDR3 protein: CASSLRGDYTEAFF
CDR3 DNA: TGTGCCAGCAGCTTAAGAGGGGATTACACTGAAGCTTTCTTT

V gene: TRBV5-1
clone size: few
D gene: NA
J gene: TRBJ1-1
CDR3 protein: CASGPSRNTEAFF
CDR3 DNA: TGCGCCAGCGGGCCGAGCAGAAACACTGAAGCTTTCTTT

V gene: TRBV3-1
clone size: many
D gene: NA
J gene: TRBJ2-5
CDR3 protein: CASSQDGAGRETQYF
CDR3 DNA: TGTGCCAGCAGCCAAGATGGGGCGGGGAGAGAGACCCAGTACTTC

V gene: TRBV6-1
clone size: few
D gene: NA
J gene: TRBJ1-4
CDR3 protein: CASSDRFNEKLFF
CDR3 DNA: TGTGCCAGCAGTGACCGGTTTAATGAAAAACTGTTTTTT

V gene: TRBV29-1
clone size: NA
D gene: NA
J gene: TRBJ2-2
CDR3 protein: CSVLQGRTGELFF
CDR3 DNA: TGCAGCGTTCTACAGGGCCGCACCGGGGAGCTGTTTTTT

V gene: TRBV12-5
clone size: NA
D gene: NA
J gene: TRBJ2-1
CDR3 protein: CASGLGVEEQFF
CDR3 DNA: TGTGCTAGTGGTTTGGGAGTGGAGGAGCAGTTCTTC

V gene: TRBV7-9
clone size: NA
D gene: NA
J gene: TRBJ2-5
CDR3 protein: CASSSDGFQETQYF
CDR3 DNA: TGTGCCAGCAGCTCCGACGGTTTCCAAGAGACCCAGTACTTC